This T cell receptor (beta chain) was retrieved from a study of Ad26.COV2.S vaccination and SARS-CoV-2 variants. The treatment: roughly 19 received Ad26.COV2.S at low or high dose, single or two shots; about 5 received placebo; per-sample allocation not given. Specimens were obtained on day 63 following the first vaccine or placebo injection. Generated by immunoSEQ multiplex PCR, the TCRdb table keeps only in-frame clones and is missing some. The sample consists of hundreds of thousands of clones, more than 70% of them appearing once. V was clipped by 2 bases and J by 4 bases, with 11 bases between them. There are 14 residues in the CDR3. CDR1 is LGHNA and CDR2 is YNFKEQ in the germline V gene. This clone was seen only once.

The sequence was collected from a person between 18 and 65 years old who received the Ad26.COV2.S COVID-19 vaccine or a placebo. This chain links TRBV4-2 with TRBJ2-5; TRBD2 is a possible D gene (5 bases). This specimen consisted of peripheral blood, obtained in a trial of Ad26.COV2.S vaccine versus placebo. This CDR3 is CASSQLGSLETQYF. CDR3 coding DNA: TGTGCCAGCAGCCAATTAGGGAGTTTAGAGACCCAGTACTTC.